A single sample gave rise to the 15 T cell receptor beta chains below, sequenced in a study of T cells after yellow fever vaccination. TCRdb re-analysed the 5' RACE reads in MiXCR, keeping a single row per CDR3 protein. Of roughly 500,000 distinct CDR3 sequences listed, around 21% are singletons. This specimen was PBMCs, taken 15 days after the yellow fever booster vaccination. These receptors originate from a young man who received the YFV17D yellow fever vaccine.

This clonotype was seen more than once but under ten times. The chain recombines TRBV20-1 with TRBJ2-7, with D possibly TRBD1 on 5 matching bases. Germline CDR1 DFQATT, CDR2 SNEGSKA (reference sequence). The V gene lost 8 bases and the J gene lost 5 bases, with 13 bases spanning the gap. The CDR3 length is 11 residues. CDR3 coding DNA: TGCAGTCCCTTCCAGGGTAACGAGCAGTACTTC. It specifies CSPFQGNEQYF.

The table lists this clonotype with a few counts. V gene TRBV20-1 combines with J gene TRBJ2-7, with D unresolved. The CDR3 has 11 amino acids. The ends were cut back, 6 bases at V and 2 bases at J, with 8 bases in the middle. Germline V CDR1 and CDR2: DFQATT, SNEGSKA (reference sequence). CDR3 sequence: CSAEITYEQYF. The CDR3 DNA is TGCAGTGCGGAAATTACCTACGAGCAGTACTTC.

The V and J genes are TRBV5-1 and TRBJ2-3; 7 nucleotides align to TRBD2. The junction had 8 bases not matched to a gene; V was cut back by 0 bases and J by 4 bases. CDR3 size: 16 residues. CDR1 SGHRS and CDR2 YFSETQ come from the germline V gene. CDR3 DNA: TGCGCCAGCAGCTTGGCCATTGGCGGGAGTTCAGATACGCAGTATTTT. Translation: CASSLAIGGSSDTQYF.

This clonotype was counted at least ten times. The V call is TRBV20-1, the J call TRBJ1-2; D is ambiguous. Trimming left V 5 bases short and J 6 bases short, with 1 base between. Germline CDR1 reads DFQATT; CDR2 reads SNEGSKA (reference sequence). CDR3 length: 8 amino acids. Written as DNA, the CDR3 is TGCAGTGCTGATGGCTACACCTTC. Its translation is CSADGYTF.

The chain carries TRBV9 and TRBJ2-5; 7 positions match TRBD1. The CDR3 length is 15 residues. The ends lost 4 bases at V and 1 base at J; junction bases unmatched: 7. Germline values: CDR1 SGDLS, CDR2 YYNGEE. This CDR3 is CASSPRRTGQETQYF. The CDR3, as DNA: TGTGCCAGCAGCCCGCGCCGGACAGGCCAAGAGACCCAGTACTTC.

This clonotype was counted a few times. J is TRBJ2-2 and V is TRBV19; D is perhaps TRBD1 (6 bases). The length of the CDR3 is 14 residues. V shed 10 bases and J shed 1 base, with 13 bases lying between them. Germline V lookup: CDR1 LNHDA, CDR2 SQIVND (reference sequence). In DNA form, the CDR3 reads TGTGCCATCAGTACGACAGGGAACACCGGGGAGCTGTTTTTT. Encoded protein: CAISTTGNTGELFF. The variable domain in full, completed from reference TRBV19 and TRBJ2-2, reads DGGITQSPKYLFRKEGQNVTLSCEQNLNHDAMYWYRQDPGQGLRLIYYSQIVNDFQKGDIAEGYSVSREKKESFPLTVTSAQKNPTAFYLCAISTTGNTGELFFGEGSRLTVL.

The V call is TRBV12-3 or TRBV12-4, the J call TRBJ1-4, with TRBD1 as a possible D gene (5 bases). Between the trimmed V and J ends, which lost 2 bases and 8 bases, there was a span of 9 bases. The CDR3 contains 13 residues. The CDR3 DNA is TGTGCCAGCAGTTTAAGGGGCGCGGAAAAACTGTTTTTT. This sequence encodes CASSLRGAEKLFF.

The chain links TRBV12-3 or TRBV12-4 to TRBJ1-4; D may be TRBD1 (6 bases). This CDR3 contains 17 residues. Trimming removed 2 bases from V and 5 bases from J, with 18 bases in between. In nucleotides, the CDR3 is TGTGCCAGCAGTTTAACCCTGACAGGAAACTTGAATGAAAAACTGTTTTTT. The encoded protein is CASSLTLTGNLNEKLFF.

CDR3 sequence (DNA): TGTGCCAGCAGCTTGACGGGACTAGCGGGAGCCTCCTACGAGCAGTACTTC. Translating it yields CASSLTGLAGASYEQYF. This sequence joins TRBV7-2 and TRBJ2-7; TRBD2 aligns across 14 bases. The germline CDR1 and CDR2 sequences are SGHTA and FQGNSA. V was pared by 3 bases and J by 0 bases, with 4 bases of the junction left unmatched. The CDR3 sequence is 17 residues long.

This clonotype has only a few counts. The chain links TRBV7-9 to TRBJ2-3; 8 positions agree with TRBD2. This CDR3 comprises 17 residues. CDR1 is SEHNR, CDR2 FQNEAQ, per germline (reference sequence). Germline trimming cut 1 base from V and 0 bases from J; bases unmatched to any gene: 6. The CDR3: CASSLGGAGVSTDTQYF. CDR3 DNA: TGTGCCAGCAGCTTAGGGGGAGCGGGAGTAAGCACAGATACGCAGTATTTT.

This clonotype was counted only a few times. The V and J genes are TRBV20-1 and TRBJ1-1; a possible D gene is TRBD1 (5 bases). The V end lost 0 bases, the J end lost 10 bases, and 12 bases lay between the germline ends. Germline V gene lookup returns CDR1 DFQATT and CDR2 SNEGSKA (reference sequence). CDR3 size: 12 residues. The CDR3 DNA reads as TGCAGTGCTAGAGATCGGGGCGTGGGAGCTTTCTTT. It is translated as CSARDRGVGAFF.

In this sample, this clonotype turned up a few times. V gene TRBV6-6 combines with J gene TRBJ2-5, with D possibly TRBD2 on 5 matching bases. Germline loops: CDR1 MNHNY, CDR2 SVGAGI (reference sequence). This CDR3 has 12 amino acids. V lost 8 bases to trimming and J lost 5 bases, with 12 bases between them. The CDR3 DNA reads as TGTGCCAGCGAGGGCCGGAGGGAGACCCAGTACTTC. This codes for CASEGRRETQYF.

The rearrangement joins TRBV7-3 to TRBJ2-5, with unresolved D. In germline, CDR1 is SGHTA, CDR2 FQGTGA. The CDR3 length is 15 residues. V lost 2 bases and J lost 5, with 15 bases in between. CDR3 sequence reads: CASSLLGSNVETQYF. DNA for the CDR3: TGTGCCAGCAGCTTATTAGGAAGCAATGTGGAGACCCAGTACTTC. The variable domain in full, with the rest retrieved from reference TRBV7-3 and TRBJ2-5, is GAGVSQTPSNKVTEKGKYVELRCDPISGHTALYWYRQSLGQGPEFLIYFQGTGAADDSGLPNDRFFAVRPEGSVSTLKIQRTERGDSAVYLCASSLLGSNVETQYFGPGTRLLVL.

This clonotype turned up a few times. The V call is TRBV9, the J call TRBJ2-5, with a weak D call TRBD2 (6 bases). The CDR3 has 15 amino acids. V lost 0 bases, J lost 5 bases, and 14 bases lay in between. The V gene's germline CDR1 is SGDLS and CDR2 YYNGEE. CDR3 in amino acids: CASSVAGTWGETQYF. The CDR3 DNA is TGTGCCAGCAGCGTAGCCGGGACTTGGGGGGAGACCCAGTACTTC.

The chain has TRBV20-1 and TRBJ1-4, with a tentative D call TRBD1 (6 bases). Trimming took 3 bases from V and 12 from J, leaving 11 bases between them. Germline CDR1 reads DFQATT; CDR2 reads SNEGSKA (reference sequence). The CDR3 extends over 11 amino acids. CDR3 nucleotides: TGCAGTGCTAGTCGGGGGGCTGAACTGTTTTTT. It specifies CSASRGAELFF.